What follows describes a single TCR beta chain. The sample belongs to a study of cytomegalovirus exposure and HLA in healthy donors. With V trimmed by 4 bases and J by 5 bases, 6 bases remained unmatched. The CDR3 consists of 14 residues. CDR1 is KGHSH and CDR2 is LQKENI in the germline V gene. The PCR made use of 60 Vbeta and 13 Jbeta primers. Some clones are missing from TCRdb's copy, which holds only in-frame ones; the method was immunoSEQ multiplex PCR. The sample carries about 110,000 clones, roughly 73% recorded once. The receptor was isolated from a woman aged 30 to 39 in good health and CMV-seronegative. The chain carries TRBV18 and TRBJ2-7, with 9 bases identical to TRBD1. Sequencing used PBMCs. CDR3 DNA: TGTGCCAGCTCACTCGGGACAGGGCGCAACGAGCAGTACTTC. Encoded protein: CASSLGTGRNEQYF.